The table lists the clone carrying this T cell receptor (beta chain) with a few counts. The record originates from a study of identical twins. The germline V gene encodes CDR1 ENHRY and CDR2 SYGVKD. This CDR3 contains 16 residues. The J segment lost 6 bases and the V segment lost 4 bases, leaving 12 bases of the junction unmatched. TCRdb processed the 5' RACE reads anew with MiXCR; each CDR3 protein has one entry. The sample has just under 550,000 distinct CDR3 sequences, 13% to 15% seen once. The data were also submitted as part of a second study, on yellow fever vaccine responses in identical twins.

The chain carries TRBV10-3 and TRBJ2-7; 10 nucleotides align to TRBD1. The receptor comes from a woman in her late teens or twenties in good health. Material: CD4+ T cells sorted from blood. The CDR3 protein is CAISGLGGDRGPEQYV. CDR3 nucleotides: TGTGCCATCAGTGGCCTCGGGGGCGACAGGGGGCCCGAGCAGTACGTC.